Listed here are 5 T cell receptor beta chains from one sample, sequenced in a study of CD8+ T cells in alopecia areata. Extraction and reverse transcription of RNA yielded cDNA as the sequencing template. Sequencing used immunoSEQ multiplex PCR; TCRdb keeps in-frame clones, though not all of them. The table lists some 200,000 clones, approximately 56% of them singletons, with roughly 15% in the top ten. This material consisted of CD4+ T cells sorted from blood, taken at week 0. The receptors originated from a human donor with alopecia areata.

This clone was counted only a few times. CDR3 DNA sequence: TGTGCCAGCAGCGTAGACAGCCAGGCCAAAAACATTCAGTACTTC. It yields the protein CASSVDSQAKNIQYF. This chain joins TRBV9 and TRBJ2-4; D call uncertain. This CDR3 has 15 amino acids. Germline V gene sequence: CDR1 SGDLS, CDR2 YYNGEE. Trimming shortened V by 0 bases and J by 1 base, and 8 bases separated the two germline ends.

The sample holds a few counts of this clone. The V gene is TRBV29-1, the J gene TRBJ1-1; possible D gene TRBD1, 5 bases. The CDR3 spans 13 residues. Germline lookup yields CDR1 SQVTM and CDR2 ANQGSEA. V was shortened by 7 bases and J by 0 bases, with 12 bases between the two germline ends. This CDR3 reads CSAMGRLNTEAFF. CDR3 DNA sequence: TGCAGCGCGATGGGGCGGCTGAACACTGAAGCTTTCTTT.

This clone was recorded a few times. The rearrangement joins TRBV5-1 to TRBJ1-3; D gene uncertain. The CDR3 contains 13 residues. CDR1 is SGHRS and CDR2 is YFSETQ in the germline V gene. The germline V and J ends were trimmed by 5 bases and 0 bases, with 6 bases remaining between them. The CDR3 region is CASRELSGNTIYF. In DNA form, the CDR3 reads TGCGCCAGCAGAGAGCTCTCTGGAAACACCATATATTTT. The whole variable domain, remainder taken from reference TRBV5-1 and TRBJ1-3, is KAGVTQTPRYLIKTRGQQVTLSCSPISGHRSVSWYQQTPGQGLQFLFEYFSETQRNKGNFPGRFSGRQFSNSRSEMNVSTLELGDSALYLCASRELSGNTIYFGEGSWLTVV.

The DNA of the CDR3 is TGTGCCAGCAGCCTTTCAGGGGCTGAAAAACTGTTTTTT. Protein: CASSLSGAEKLFF. The chain couples TRBV7-9 to TRBJ1-4, with D possibly being TRBD1 (6 bases). The CDR3 spans 13 residues. Germline CDR1 reads SEHNR; CDR2 reads FQNEAQ (reference sequence). Trimming stripped 5 bases from V and 7 bases from J, with 11 bases between.

This chain uses TRBV11-2 with TRBJ2-5; weak D call: TRBD1 (5 bases). This CDR3 contains 16 residues. CDR1 is SGHAT, CDR2 FQNNGV, per germline. V dropped 2 bases and J dropped 1 base, with 14 bases sitting between them. The CDR3 sequence is CASSLRGTRSQETQYF. The CDR3, as DNA: TGTGCCAGCAGCTTAAGGGGCACCCGGTCCCAAGAGACCCAGTACTTC.